The T cell receptor beta chain described here comes from a study of cytomegalovirus exposure and HLA in healthy donors. In the study overall: The roughly 670 first-cohort repertoires shared a platform with the approximately 120 validation repertoires, as reported in a later analysis. Broader study findings: Researchers catalogued approximately 170 TCR beta chains as cytomegalovirus-associated. Generally TCR sequences proved uncommon, though certain public TCRs appeared in numerous donors.

A roughly 120-subject validation cohort, separate from the approximately 720-subject first cohort, supplied the donors. Per germline, CDR1 SGHRS and CDR2 YFSETQ. This CDR3 has 15 amino acids. Germline trimming cut 2 bases from V and 6 bases from J; bases unmatched to any gene: 8. Of note for this clone: Its antigen is unidentified.

Some clones are missing from TCRdb's copy, which holds only in-frame ones; the method was immunoSEQ multiplex PCR. The sample includes approximately 170,000 clones, roughly nine tenths seen only once; the top ten take approximately 2.9%. This chain links TRBV5-1 with TRBJ2-3; 8 positions match TRBD2. What was sequenced was PBMCs. The source is a woman between 18 and 30 years old in good health and CMV-seropositive. The CDR3 loop reads CASSFRPAGVDTQYF. Here the CDR3 DNA reads TGCGCCAGCAGCTTCCGGCCAGCGGGGGTCGATACGCAGTATTTT. The full variable domain, completed using reference TRBV5-1 and TRBJ2-3, is KAGVTQTPRYLIKTRGQQVTLSCSPISGHRSVSWYQQTPGQGLQFLFEYFSETQRNKGNFPGRFSGRQFSNSRSEMNVSTLELGDSALYLCASSFRPAGVDTQYFGPGTRLTVL.